Reported below is one T cell receptor beta chain. Samples underwent the assay at deep level. This table comes from immunoSEQ multiplex PCR, and its TCRdb copy is limited to in-frame clones, with some not included. The sample lists about 600,000 clones; around 97% were seen once. The CDR3 is 19 residues long. Trimming shortened V by 0 bases and J by 0 bases, and 18 bases separated the two germline ends. Germline assignment: CDR1 MNHNS and CDR2 SASEGT. The sample belongs to a study of shared clonotypes between healthy human individuals. Study information: A donor's plate count was three for CD4 naive and three for CD4 memory; CD8 naive had two and CD8 memory one.

It was into CD45RA+ naive and CD45RA-negative memory subsets that the CD4+ cells were split. The V gene is TRBV6-1, the J gene TRBJ1-5; unclear D gene. The specimen was naive CD4+ T cells sorted from blood. The subset is: CD45RA+ positively selected. The TCR sequence derives from a woman in her thirties in good health. CDR3 nucleotide sequence: TGTGCCAGCAGTGAAGCTACTCCGGGAAAAATCTATAGCAATCAGCCCCAGCATTTT. Translating gives CASSEATPGKIYSNQPQHF.